This T cell receptor (beta chain) appears in the sequencing data of a study of blood T cells in healthy people across ages (dated by TCRdb to between 2014 and 2016). Turning to the overall study: In model experiments, template switching captured about one uniquely barcoded TCR beta cDNA molecule for every two T cells. To track age-related changes in TCR beta repertoire diversity, the study relied on deep sequencing normalized with unique cDNA molecular identifiers. Donors were grouped into four age groups: young (average roughly 17 years), middle-aged (around 39), aged (around 66) and long-lived (about 82). For two donors (one aged 18 to 29 and one aged 80 or older), the study analyzed two additional independent replicas of 1 million unique cDNA reads from the same blood draw.

CDR1 and CDR2, per the germline V gene (reference sequence), are SGHKS and YYEKEE. Including cysteine and phenylalanine, the CDR3 has 14 amino acids. CDR3 DNA is the only sequence kept; it has 42 bases, read in frame from the first base. Findings and caveats that apply to the study as a whole: Compared with the aged group, the long-lived group had more naive CD4+ T cells, fewer expanded clones and increased TCR diversity, suggesting age selection. A strong correlation was found between observed TCR beta diversity and the percentage of naive T cells measured by flow cytometry. Since profiling was done on bulk unsorted PBMCs, naive and antigen-experienced compartments could not be conclusively compared. Because the CMV infection status of the donors was unknown, age-related changes in expanded clonotypes may potentially have been confounded. Total diversity estimates from one million sequenced T cells were considered lower bounds and underestimates. Observed TCR beta diversity per million T cells fell roughly linearly with age, and a significant reduction was already apparent by age around 36.

Library construction relied on 5' RACE. The run used an Illumina HiSeq 2500. The second PCR ran for about 6 to 12 cycles and used a J-beta primer mix along with a sample-barcoded 5' primer. A unique molecular identifier was introduced onto each TCR beta cDNA molecule by a template-switch 5' adaptor carrying 12 random nucleotides. Each sample yielded at least 2.5 million CDR3-containing paired-end reads. All of the RNA was converted into first-strand cDNA using the Mint cDNA synthesis kit, with a TRBC-specific oligonucleotide serving as the primer. Following uracil-DNA glycosylase treatment, all cDNA underwent a first 18-cycle PCR with the universal primers M1SS and BC2_uni_R. Processing in the source paper ran as follows. For normalization, 1 million high-quality reads were randomly selected from each sample, with every read carrying a distinct molecular identifier. Instead of being binned into consensus sequences, reads that shared molecular identifiers were thrown out. CDR3 identification, clonotype clustering and error correction used MiTCR with a Q25 quality threshold and the strictest error-elimination algorithm. A nonparametric unseen species model with Euler transformation was used to estimate a lower bound on total TCR beta diversity. TCRdb redid the processing of the public reads, applying fastp at Q25 and MiXCR, and retained in-frame beta chains. Duplicate CDR3 protein sequences are folded into a single record with the most common DNA and genes. For this entry, the V and J calls and clone size follow TCRdb and not the study's own pipeline. This sample holds 800,000 or so distinct CDR3 sequences; roughly 25% were observed only once. The ten largest clonotypes hold under 4% of the sample.

About this clonotype itself: Its recognized antigen is unknown. It may be a read error: a sequence one base away is much more abundant.

The donors were roughly 40 Caucasian individuals from Russia, aged roughly 6 to 100 years, who were systemically healthy. Roughly 11 milliliters of peripheral blood were drawn from each donor into EDTA-treated Vacutainer tubes. PBMCs were isolated by Ficoll-Paque density-gradient centrifugation, with at least 6 million obtained per sample. Total RNA, at least 6 micrograms per sample, was extracted from PBMCs with Trizol reagent. For every donor, an aliquot of PBMCs went through flow cytometry to measure the percentages of naive CD45RAhigh/CD27high T cells. This sample was shared with a second study, whose subject was T cells of mothers and their children. According to the second study: The donors were nine systemically healthy Caucasian individuals, made up of three mothers and their six children. cDNA synthesis consumed the entire amount of extracted RNA, loaded at approximately 1.6 ug RNA in each 15 ul reaction. Sample barcodes and 2-4 random nucleotides were added via the M1S primer in the second PCR. Over 8.5 million TCR beta CDR3 reads were obtained for each mother, and 2.5 million to 3 million reads were obtained for each child. Thymic selection similarly shapes TCR recombination output in related and unrelated pairs, with minor effect from inherited differences. Related mother-child pairs always showed normalized repertoire overlap that was slightly higher than in unrelated mother-child pairs, though the difference was never significant. Persistent microchimeric T cell clones were not detected, at a sensitivity of roughly 100 clones per million clonotypes. The study used deep NGS to compare TCR beta repertoires of mothers and children, seeking features distinguishing related mother-child pairs from unrelated individuals. Mothers averaged roughly 40 +/- 4 years of age and children averaged 11 +/- 4 years. Libraries were sequenced on Illumina HiSeq 2000 with 100+100 nt paired-end reads after adapter ligation with NEBNext reagents. Mother and child libraries were prepared a month apart and sequenced in separate runs to prevent cross-contamination. For each donor, somewhere between roughly 500,000 and 2,300,000 distinct TCR beta clonotypes were identified. Naive TCR beta clonotypes were estimated from low-frequency clonotypes matched to each donor's FACS-determined naive share, without sorting.

Sequenced input: blood. This receptor chain uses TRBV5-5 and TRBJ2-1, and TRBD1 may be the D gene, going by 6 matching bases. The closer fit of TRBJ2-7 to the DNA end suggests the J call may be wrong. The source is a boy aged 5-17 years in good health. The nucleotide sequence reads TGTGCCAGCAGCTTCGGGGCAGGGGCCTTAGAGCAGTACTTC. Translated, this gives CASSFGAGALEQYF.